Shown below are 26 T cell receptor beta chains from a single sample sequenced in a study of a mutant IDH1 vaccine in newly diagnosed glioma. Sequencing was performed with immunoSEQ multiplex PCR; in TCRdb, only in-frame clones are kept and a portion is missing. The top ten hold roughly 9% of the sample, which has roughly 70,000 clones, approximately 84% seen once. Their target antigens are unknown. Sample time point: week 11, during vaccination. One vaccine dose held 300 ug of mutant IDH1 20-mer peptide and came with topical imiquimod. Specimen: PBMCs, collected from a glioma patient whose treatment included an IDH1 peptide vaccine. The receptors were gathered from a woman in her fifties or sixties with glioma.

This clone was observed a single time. CDR3 nucleotide sequence: TGTGCCAGCAGTTTACAGGGGGGCGAGCAGTACTTC. Its translation is CASSLQGGEQYF. The V and J genes are TRBV27 and TRBJ2-7, with D maybe TRBD1 (7 bases). V dropped 2 bases and J dropped 6 bases, with 8 bases sitting between them. Germline CDR1 MNHEY, CDR2 SMNVEV (reference sequence). The CDR3 contains 12 residues.

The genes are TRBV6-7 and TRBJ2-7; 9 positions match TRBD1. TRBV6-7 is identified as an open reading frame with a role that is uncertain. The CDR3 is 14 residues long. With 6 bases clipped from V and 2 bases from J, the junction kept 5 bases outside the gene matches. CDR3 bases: TGTGCCAGCAGCGCCGGGACAGGGCCCTACGAGCAGTACTTC. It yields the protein CASSAGTGPYEQYF.

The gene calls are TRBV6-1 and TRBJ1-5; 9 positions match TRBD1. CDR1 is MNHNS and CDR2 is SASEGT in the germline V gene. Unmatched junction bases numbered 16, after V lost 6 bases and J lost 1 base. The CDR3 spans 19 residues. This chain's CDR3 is CASRENRGPSLGSNQPQHF. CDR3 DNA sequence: TGTGCCAGCAGGGAAAACAGGGGGCCCTCGCTTGGGAGCAATCAGCCCCAGCATTTT.

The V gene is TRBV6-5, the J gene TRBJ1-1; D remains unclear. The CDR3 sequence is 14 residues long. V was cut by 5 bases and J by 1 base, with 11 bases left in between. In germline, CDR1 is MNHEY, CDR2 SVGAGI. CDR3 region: CASSTGSPNTEAFF. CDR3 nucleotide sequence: TGTGCCAGCAGTACCGGGAGCCCGAACACTGAAGCTTTCTTT.

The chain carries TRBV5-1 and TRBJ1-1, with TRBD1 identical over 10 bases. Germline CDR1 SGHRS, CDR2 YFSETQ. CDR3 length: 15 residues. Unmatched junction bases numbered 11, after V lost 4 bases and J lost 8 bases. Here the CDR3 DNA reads TGCGCCAGCAGCCAGATGGGGGGGACAGGGGCAGAAGCTTTCTTT. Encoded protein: CASSQMGGTGAEAFF.

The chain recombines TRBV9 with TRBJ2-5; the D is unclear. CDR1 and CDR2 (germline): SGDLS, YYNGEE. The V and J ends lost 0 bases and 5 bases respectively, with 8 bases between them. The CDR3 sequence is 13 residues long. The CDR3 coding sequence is TGTGCCAGCAGCGTAGGTGTGGGGGAGACCCAGTACTTC. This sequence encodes CASSVGVGETQYF.

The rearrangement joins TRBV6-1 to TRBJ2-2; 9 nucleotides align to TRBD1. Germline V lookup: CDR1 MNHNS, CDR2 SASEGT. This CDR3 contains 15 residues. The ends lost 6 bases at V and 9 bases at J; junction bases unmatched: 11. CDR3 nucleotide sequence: TGTGCCAGCAGCATAAACCCGGGACAGGGCAGGGAGCTGTTTTTT. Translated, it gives CASSINPGQGRELFF.

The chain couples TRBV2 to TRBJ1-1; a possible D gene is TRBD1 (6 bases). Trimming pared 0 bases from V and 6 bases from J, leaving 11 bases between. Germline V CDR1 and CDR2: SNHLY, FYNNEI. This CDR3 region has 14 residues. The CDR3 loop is CASSEAPRTAEAFF. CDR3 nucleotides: TGTGCCAGCAGTGAAGCTCCTCGGACAGCTGAAGCTTTCTTT. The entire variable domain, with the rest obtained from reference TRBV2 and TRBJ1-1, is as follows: EPEVTQTPSHQVTQMGQEVILRCVPISNHLYFYWYRQILGQKVEFLVSFYNNEISEKSEIFDDQFSVERPDGSNFTLKIRSTKLEDSAMYFCASSEAPRTAEAFFGQGTRLTVV.

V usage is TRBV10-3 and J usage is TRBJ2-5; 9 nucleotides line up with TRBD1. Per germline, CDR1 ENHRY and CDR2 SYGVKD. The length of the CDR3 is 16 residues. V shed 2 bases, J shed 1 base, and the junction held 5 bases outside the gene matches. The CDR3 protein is CAISETVTGGQETQYF. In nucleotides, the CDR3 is TGTGCCATCAGTGAGACCGTGACAGGGGGCCAAGAGACCCAGTACTTC.

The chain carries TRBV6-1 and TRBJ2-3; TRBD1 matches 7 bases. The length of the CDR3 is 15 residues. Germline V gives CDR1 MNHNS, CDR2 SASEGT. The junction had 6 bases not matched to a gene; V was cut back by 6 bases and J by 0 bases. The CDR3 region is CASRPGTASTDTQYF. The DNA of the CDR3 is TGTGCCAGCAGGCCTGGGACAGCGAGCACAGATACGCAGTATTTT.

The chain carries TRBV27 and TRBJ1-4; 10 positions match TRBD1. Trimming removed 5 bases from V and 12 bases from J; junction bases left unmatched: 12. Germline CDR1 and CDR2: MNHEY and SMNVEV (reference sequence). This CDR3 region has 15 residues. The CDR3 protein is CASSPSPDRGQELFF. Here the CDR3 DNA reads TGTGCCAGCAGTCCGTCGCCCGACAGGGGGCAGGAACTGTTTTTT.

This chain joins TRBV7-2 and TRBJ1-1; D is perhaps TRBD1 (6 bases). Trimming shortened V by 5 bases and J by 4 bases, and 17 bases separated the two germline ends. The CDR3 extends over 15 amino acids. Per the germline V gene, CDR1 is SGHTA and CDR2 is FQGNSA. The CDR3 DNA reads TGTGCCAGCAGCCCACAGGGAGGTCTTGCCACTGAAGCTTTCTTT. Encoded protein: CASSPQGGLATEAFF.

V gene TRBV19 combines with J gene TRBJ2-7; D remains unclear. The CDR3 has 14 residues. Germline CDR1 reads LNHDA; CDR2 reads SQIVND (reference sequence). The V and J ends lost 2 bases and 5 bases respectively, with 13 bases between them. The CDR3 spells CASSIRSEGNEQYF. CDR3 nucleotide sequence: TGTGCCAGTAGTATAAGATCGGAAGGTAACGAGCAGTACTTC.

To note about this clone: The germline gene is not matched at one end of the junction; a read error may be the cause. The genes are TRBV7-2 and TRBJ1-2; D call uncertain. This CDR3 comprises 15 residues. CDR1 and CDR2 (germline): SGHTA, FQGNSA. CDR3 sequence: CASSVTQNAVDGYTF. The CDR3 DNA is TGTGCCAGCAGCGTGACCCAGAATGCCGTCGATGGGTACACCTTC. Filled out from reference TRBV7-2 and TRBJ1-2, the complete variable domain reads GAGVSQSPSNKVTEKGKDVELRCDPISGHTALYWYRQSLGQGLEFLIYFQGNSAPDKSGLPSDRFSAERTGGSVSTLTIQRTQQEDSAVYLCASSVTQNAVDGYTFGSGTRLTVV.

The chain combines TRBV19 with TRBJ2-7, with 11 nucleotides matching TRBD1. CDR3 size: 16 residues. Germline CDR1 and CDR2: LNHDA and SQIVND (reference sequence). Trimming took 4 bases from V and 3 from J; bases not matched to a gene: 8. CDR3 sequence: CASSSDRDRGVYEQYF. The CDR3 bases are TGTGCCAGTAGTAGCGACCGGGACAGGGGGGTCTACGAGCAGTACTTC.

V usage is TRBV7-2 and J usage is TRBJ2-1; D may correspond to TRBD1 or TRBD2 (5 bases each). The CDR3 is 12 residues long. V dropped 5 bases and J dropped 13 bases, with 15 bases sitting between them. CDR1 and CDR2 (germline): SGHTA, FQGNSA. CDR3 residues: CASSVPGTRQFF. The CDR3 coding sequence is TGTGCCAGCAGCGTGCCCGGGACCCGCCAGTTCTTC.

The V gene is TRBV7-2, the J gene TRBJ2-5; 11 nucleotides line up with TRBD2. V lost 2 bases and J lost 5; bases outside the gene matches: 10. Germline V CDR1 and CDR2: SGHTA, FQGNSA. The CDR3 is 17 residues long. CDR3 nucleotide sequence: TGTGCCAGCAGCTTACGCCAAACTAGCGGGGGTGGGGAGACCCAGTACTTC. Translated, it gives CASSLRQTSGGGETQYF.

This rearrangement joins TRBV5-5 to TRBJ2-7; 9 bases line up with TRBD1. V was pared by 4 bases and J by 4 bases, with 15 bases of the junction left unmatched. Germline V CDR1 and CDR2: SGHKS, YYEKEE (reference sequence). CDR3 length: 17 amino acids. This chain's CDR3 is CASSRIMTGGSSYEQYF. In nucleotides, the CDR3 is TGTGCCAGCAGCCGCATTATGACAGGGGGGTCTTCGTACGAGCAGTACTTC.

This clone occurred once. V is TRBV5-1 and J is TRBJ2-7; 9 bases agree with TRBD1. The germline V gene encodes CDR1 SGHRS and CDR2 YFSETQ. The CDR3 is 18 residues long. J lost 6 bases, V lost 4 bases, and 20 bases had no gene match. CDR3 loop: CASSPGQGSLPQEGEQYF. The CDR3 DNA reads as TGCGCCAGCAGCCCGGGACAGGGCAGTCTTCCCCAGGAGGGCGAGCAGTACTTC.

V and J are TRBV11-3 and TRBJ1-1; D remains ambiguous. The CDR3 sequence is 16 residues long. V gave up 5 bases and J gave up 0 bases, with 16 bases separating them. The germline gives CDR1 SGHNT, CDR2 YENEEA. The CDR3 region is CASSLRTASMNTEAFF. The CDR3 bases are TGTGCCAGCAGCCTAAGGACGGCCTCGATGAACACTGAAGCTTTCTTT. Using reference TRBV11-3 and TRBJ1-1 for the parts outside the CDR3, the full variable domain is EAGVVQSPRYKIIEKKQPVAFWCNPISGHNTLYWYLQNLGQGPELLIRYENEEAVDDSQLPKDRFSAERLKGVDSTLKIQPAELGDSAVYLCASSLRTASMNTEAFFGQGTRLTVV.

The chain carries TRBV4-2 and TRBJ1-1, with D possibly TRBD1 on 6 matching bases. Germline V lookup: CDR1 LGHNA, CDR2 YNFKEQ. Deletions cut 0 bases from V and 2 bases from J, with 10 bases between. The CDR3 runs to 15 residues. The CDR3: CASSQDWGRNTEAFF. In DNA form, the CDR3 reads TGTGCCAGCAGCCAAGATTGGGGGCGCAACACTGAAGCTTTCTTT.

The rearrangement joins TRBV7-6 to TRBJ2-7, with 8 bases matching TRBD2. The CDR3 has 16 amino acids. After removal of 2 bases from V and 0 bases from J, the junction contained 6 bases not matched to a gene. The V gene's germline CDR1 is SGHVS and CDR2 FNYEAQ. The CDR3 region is CASSLMASGGSYEQYF. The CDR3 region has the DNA TGTGCCAGCAGCTTAATGGCAAGCGGGGGCTCCTACGAGCAGTACTTC.

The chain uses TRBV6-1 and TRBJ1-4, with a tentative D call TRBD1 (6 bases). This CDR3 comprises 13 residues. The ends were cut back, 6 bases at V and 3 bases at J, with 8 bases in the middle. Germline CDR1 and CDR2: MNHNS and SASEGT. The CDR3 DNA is TGTGCCAGCAGGGGACACCCTAATGAAAAACTGTTTTTT. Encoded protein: CASRGHPNEKLFF.

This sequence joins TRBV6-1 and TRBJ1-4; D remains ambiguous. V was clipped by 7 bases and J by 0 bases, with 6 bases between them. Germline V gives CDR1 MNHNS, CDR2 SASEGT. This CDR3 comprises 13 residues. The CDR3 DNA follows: TGTGCCAGCACGGGGACAACTAATGAAAAACTGTTTTTT. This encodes CASTGTTNEKLFF.

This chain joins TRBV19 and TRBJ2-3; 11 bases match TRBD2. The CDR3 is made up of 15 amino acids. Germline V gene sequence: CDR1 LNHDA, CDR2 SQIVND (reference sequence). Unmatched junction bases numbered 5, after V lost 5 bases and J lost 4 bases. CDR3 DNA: TGTGCCAGTAGTGTCACTAGCGGGGGTGCAGATACGCAGTATTTT. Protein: CASSVTSGGADTQYF.

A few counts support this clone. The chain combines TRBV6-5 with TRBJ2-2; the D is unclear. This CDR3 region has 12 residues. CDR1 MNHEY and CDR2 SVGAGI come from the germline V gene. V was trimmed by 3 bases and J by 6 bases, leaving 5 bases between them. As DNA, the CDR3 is TGTGCCAGCAGTTATGGGTCCGGGGAGCTGTTTTTT. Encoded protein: CASSYGSGELFF.